This entry is about one TCR beta chain. This sample stems from a study of sequential checkpoint blockade in melanoma. Study-wide context: Patients were randomized 1:1 to nivolumab-then-ipilimumab or ipilimumab-then-nivolumab first-line. After both sequences, patients received maintenance nivolumab.

Described treatment: randomized to nivolumab then ipilimumab (arm A) or the reverse (arm B). Patients had received no earlier DNA-damaging chemotherapy. Live CD3+CD8+ CD19− CD56− cells were sorted from PBMCs. This CDR3 region has 13 residues. Germline V gene data show CDR1 as MNHEY and CDR2 as SMNVEV (reference sequence). The V segment lost 6 bases and the J segment 4 bases; nucleotides outside the gene matches: 5. Sequencing used immunoSEQ multiplex PCR; TCRdb keeps in-frame clones, though not all of them. Among about 10,000 clones listed, around 73% were seen once. The chain has TRBV27 and TRBJ1-1; 7 bases map to TRBD1. The sample consisted of CD8+ T cells sorted from blood (inferred from file names), taken from a patient given nivolumab and ipilimumab in sequence. The TCR sequence derives from a human donor with melanoma. The CDR3: CASSTGQFTEAFF. The CDR3 bases are TGTGCCAGCAGCACGGGACAGTTCACTGAAGCTTTCTTT.